The 3 T cell receptor beta chains given below trace back to one sample, sequenced in a study of PD-1 blockade in classical Hodgkin lymphoma. Every patient had relapsed following autologous stem cell transplantation, and cohorts differed in brentuximab vedotin exposure. The assay was immunoSEQ multiplex PCR, and TCRdb's table has in-frame clones only and misses some. The data show over 60,000 clones, 65% to 75% seen once. This specimen consisted of peripheral blood mononuclear cells (PBMCs), obtained before the second cycle of nivolumab. These receptors originate from a human donor with classical Hodgkin lymphoma.

Remarks on this clone: The sample holds other DNA sequences that translate to the same CDR3. The chain uses TRBV28 and TRBJ1-4, with D unclear. Between the trimmed V and J ends, which lost 4 bases and 5 bases, there was a span of 11 bases. The V gene's germline CDR1 is MDHEN and CDR2 SYDVKM. This CDR3 has 14 amino acids. The CDR3 sequence: CASSSRALNEKLFF. In DNA form, the CDR3 reads TGTGCCAGCAGTTCCCGGGCCCTGAATGAAAAACTGTTTTTT.

This clone has ten or more counts. The chain is built from TRBV28 and TRBJ1-2; 9 bases align to TRBD1. There are 15 residues in the CDR3. V was clipped by 5 bases and J by 8 bases; unmatched bases: 12. Germline CDR1 MDHEN, CDR2 SYDVKM. As DNA, the CDR3 is TGTGCCAGCAGTGACCCCGGACAGGGGAATTGGGGCTACACCTTC. Encoded protein: CASSDPGQGNWGYTF.

The V gene is TRBV6-1, the J gene TRBJ1-5; D ambiguous. Trimming removed 4 bases from V and 6 bases from J, with 10 bases in between. CDR3 length equals 13 residues. Germline assignment: CDR1 MNHNS and CDR2 SASEGT. CDR3 protein: CASSVSLSQPQHF. CDR3 sequence (DNA): TGTGCCAGCAGTGTGAGTCTCAGTCAGCCCCAGCATTTT.